The clone carrying this TCR beta chain was observed at least ten times. Germline-derived CDR1 and CDR2 are SNHLY and FYNNEI. There are 14 residues in the CDR3. Trimming pared 3 bases from V and 2 bases from J, leaving 10 bases between. Indicated time point: newly diagnosed GD, antithyroid drugs for less than 3 months. PBMCs provided the RNA from which the TCR library was made. The authors diagnosed Graves' disease using American Thyroid Association guidelines. This sample is part of a study of regulatory T cells in long-lasting Graves disease. CDR3 regions were amplified by Arm-PCR using iRepertoire HTBI primers to build TCR beta libraries. TCRdb called the multiplex PCR reads again in MiXCR, with one record for every CDR3 protein. Of 400,000 to 500,000 distinct CDR3 sequences listed, roughly 15% were seen once; the top ten hold 23%. This sample also belongs to another study, concerning T cells in Graves' hyperthyroidism and ophthalmopathy. As that study records: HTBI primers drove first-round RT-PCR of the TCR CDR3.

This specimen consisted of peripheral blood mononuclear cells (PBMCs), obtained at new diagnosis, from a patient treated with antithyroid drugs. The chain joins TRBV2 to TRBJ2-5, with D uncertain. This clonotype originated in a woman aged 18-29 years with Graves disease. The CDR3 nucleotides are TGTGCCAGCAGTGACGCGACCGGGCAAGAGACCCAGTACTTC. This sequence encodes CASSDATGQETQYF.